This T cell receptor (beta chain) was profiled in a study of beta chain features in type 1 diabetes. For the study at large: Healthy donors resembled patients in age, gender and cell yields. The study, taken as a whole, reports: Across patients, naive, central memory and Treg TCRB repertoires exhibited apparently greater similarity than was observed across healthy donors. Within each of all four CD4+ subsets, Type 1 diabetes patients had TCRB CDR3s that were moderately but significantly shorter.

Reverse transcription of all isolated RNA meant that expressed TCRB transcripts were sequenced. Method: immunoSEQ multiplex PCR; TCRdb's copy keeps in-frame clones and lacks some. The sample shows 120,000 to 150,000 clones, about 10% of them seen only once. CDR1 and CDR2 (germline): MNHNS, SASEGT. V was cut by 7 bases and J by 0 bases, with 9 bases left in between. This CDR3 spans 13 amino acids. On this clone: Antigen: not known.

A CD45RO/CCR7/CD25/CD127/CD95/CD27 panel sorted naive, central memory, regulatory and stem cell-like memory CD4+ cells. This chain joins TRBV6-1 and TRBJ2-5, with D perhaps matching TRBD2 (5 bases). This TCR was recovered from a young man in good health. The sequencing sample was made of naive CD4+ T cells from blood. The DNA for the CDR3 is TGTGCCAGCAATGCCGGGGACCAAGAGACCCAGTACTTC. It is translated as CASNAGDQETQYF.